The rows below give T cell receptor beta chains drawn from one sample of a study of T cells in Graves' hyperthyroidism and ophthalmopathy. TCRdb reanalysed the multiplex PCR reads using MiXCR and keeps one entry per CDR3 protein. The sample lists some 650,000 distinct CDR3 sequences; 16% were seen once. Sequenced material: blood. All receptors derive from a woman aged 35 to 49 with Graves' ophthalmopathy. The CDR3 runs from the conserved cysteine through the conserved F or W. A D gene is named only where the DNA matches it firmly. Only part of the rows carry a size: once, few, many, or a class if the clone is expanded.

>NA|few|TRBV15|TRBJ1-3
CATSRSEGGVDTIYF
TGTGCCACCAGCAGATCCGAAGGGGGGGTGGACACCATATATTTT
>NA|many|TRBV9|TRBJ1-4
CASSPSPGLSNEKLFF
TGTGCCAGCAGCCCGTCCCCGGGACTGAGTAATGAAAAACTGTTTTTT
>NA|NA|TRBV6-2/TRBV6-3|TRBJ1-5
CASSLGARKTAQHF
TGTGCCAGCAGTCTCGGGGCGCGGAAGACAGCCCAGCATTTT
>NA|NA|TRBV20-1|TRBJ1-1
CSATQGLGNTEAFF
TGCAGTGCTACCCAGGGTCTGGGGAACACTGAAGCTTTCTTT
>TRBD1|many|TRBV6-1|TRBJ2-7
CASSPLGTGGGYEQYF
TGTGCCAGCAGCCCCCTAGGGACAGGGGGAGGCTACGAGCAGTACTTC
>NA|few|TRBV2|TRBJ1-2
CASSMGMVYTYGYTF
TGTGCCAGCAGTATGGGAATGGTTTATACCTATGGCTACACCTTC
>NA|few|TRBV6-1|TRBJ1-6
CASSARGSPLHF
TGTGCCAGCAGTGCTCGCGGATCACCCCTCCACTTT
>TRBD1|many|TRBV2|TRBJ1-2
CASSGTGVYYGYTF
TGTGCCAGCAGCGGGACAGGCGTCTACTATGGCTACACCTTC
>TRBD2|NA|TRBV6-1|TRBJ2-1
CASRGGLAGPYNEQFF
TGTGCCAGCAGAGGGGGTCTAGCGGGACCCTACAATGAGCAGTTCTTC
>NA|many|TRBV14|TRBJ2-5
CASSTGSVETQYF
TGTGCCAGCAGCACAGGGTCGGTGGAGACCCAGTACTTC
>NA|few|TRBV12-3/TRBV12-4|TRBJ2-2
CASSHTPSTGELFF
TGTGCCAGCAGTCACACCCCCAGCACCGGGGAGCTGTTTTTT
>NA|many|TRBV3-1|TRBJ1-2
CASSQAGYTF
TGTGCCAGCAGCCAGGCGGGCTACACCTTC
>NA|NA|TRBV29-1|TRBJ2-5
CSSRGLGSQETQYF
TGCAGCTCGAGGGGTTTGGGATCCCAAGAGACCCAGTACTTC
>NA|NA|TRBV28|TRBJ1-3
CASSFGLNSGNTIYF
TGTGCCAGCAGTTTCGGGTTAAACTCTGGAAACACCATATATTTT
>NA|few|TRBV6-1|TRBJ1-2
CASSPSSLDYGYTF
TGTGCCAGCAGTCCCAGTAGCCTGGACTATGGCTACACCTTC
>NA|many|TRBV20-1|TRBJ2-1
CSAETGTKEYNEQFF
TGCAGTGCTGAGACCGGGACGAAGGAATACAATGAGCAGTTCTTC
>NA|many|TRBV2|TRBJ2-3
CASNRDLGKTDTQYF
TGTGCCAGCAACCGGGACTTGGGTAAAACAGATACGCAGTATTTT
>NA|many|TRBV18|TRBJ2-7
CASSPPEGPTYEQYF
TGTGCCAGCTCACCACCGGAGGGCCCCACCTACGAGCAGTACTTC
>NA|NA|TRBV5-5|TRBJ1-2
CASSITGPMVVTF
TGTGCCAGCAGCATCACCGGGCCGATGGTGGTTACCTTC
>NA|many|TRBV30|TRBJ2-5
CAWSPGVGLRTQYF
TGTGCCTGGAGTCCAGGGGTGGGTCTGCGGACCCAGTACTTC